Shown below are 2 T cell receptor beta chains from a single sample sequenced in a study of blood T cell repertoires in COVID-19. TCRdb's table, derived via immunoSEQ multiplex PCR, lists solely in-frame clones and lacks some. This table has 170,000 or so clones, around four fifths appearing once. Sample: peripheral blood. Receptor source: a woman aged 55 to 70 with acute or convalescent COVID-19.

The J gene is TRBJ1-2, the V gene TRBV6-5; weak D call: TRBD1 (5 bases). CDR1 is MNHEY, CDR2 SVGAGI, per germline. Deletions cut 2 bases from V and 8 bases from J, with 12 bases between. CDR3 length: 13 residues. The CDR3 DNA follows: TGTGCCAGCAGTTACCAGACCCAGGGAGGCTACACCTTC. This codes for CASSYQTQGGYTF.

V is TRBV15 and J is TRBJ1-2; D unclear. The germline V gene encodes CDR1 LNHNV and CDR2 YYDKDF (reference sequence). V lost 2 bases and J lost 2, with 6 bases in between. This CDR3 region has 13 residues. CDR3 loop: CATSRQANYGYTF. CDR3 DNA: TGTGCCACCAGCAGACAGGCCAACTATGGCTACACCTTC.